One and the same sample provided the 26 T cell receptor beta chains below, sequenced in a study of blood T cell repertoires in COVID-19 (dated by TCRdb to about 2020). The library came from the immunoSEQ multiplex PCR assay. Sourced from immuneACCESS, this table was stored by TCRdb with only in-frame sequences that have V and J called. A share of the clones is absent; for the studies checked, an unresolved V gene accounts for under half, and the remainder has no known explanation. The table for this sample lists approximately 160,000 clones; under 90% of them were counted only once. Together, the top ten hold roughly 19% of the sample. Sequences were obtained from peripheral blood. The receptor source for this set is a woman older than 75 with acute or convalescent COVID-19.

CDR3 sequence (DNA): TGTGCCAGCAGCACCTCGGCGAACCAGGGTCAGCCCCAGCATTTT. Its translation: CASSTSANQGQPQHF. The rearrangement uses TRBV11-2 and TRBJ1-5, with TRBD1 as a possible D gene (5 bases). V lost 5 bases and J 6 bases, leaving 17 bases between the germline ends. The CDR3 covers 15 residues. CDR1 and CDR2 (germline): SGHAT, FQNNGV.

The chain joins TRBV7-3 to TRBJ1-1; a weak D match, TRBD1 (6 bases). The germline gives CDR1 SGHTA, CDR2 FQGTGA. The CDR3 has 14 residues. Trimming removed 1 base at V and 2 bases at J, with 8 bases between. CDR3 amino acids: CASSLNRVNTEAFF. CDR3 DNA sequence: TGTGCCAGCAGCTTAAACAGGGTCAACACTGAAGCTTTCTTT.

This chain connects TRBV6-5 to TRBJ1-4, with TRBD1 as a possible D gene (5 bases). The germline CDR1 and CDR2 sequences are MNHEY and SVGAGI. The CDR3 runs 13 residues. The germline V and J ends were trimmed by 11 bases and 0 bases, with 10 bases remaining between them. The CDR3 loop is CAGAISTNEKLFF. The CDR3 DNA reads TGTGCCGGGGCCATCTCAACTAATGAAAAACTGTTTTTT.

This chain links TRBV28 with TRBJ2-7, with TRBD2 as a possible D gene (5 bases). Germline V gene data show CDR1 as MDHEN and CDR2 as SYDVKM. The germline V and J ends were trimmed by 8 bases and 4 bases, with 9 bases remaining between them. CDR3 length: 11 amino acids. DNA of the CDR3: TGTGCCAGCTTGGGAGTTTACGAGCAGTACTTC. This sequence encodes CASLGVYEQYF.

The chain uses TRBV19 and TRBJ2-7; 7 bases are a match to TRBD2. The J segment lost 0 bases and the V segment lost 3 bases, leaving 8 bases of the junction unmatched. This CDR3 is built from 16 residues. Germline V gives CDR1 LNHDA, CDR2 SQIVND (reference sequence). The CDR3 nucleotides are TGTGCCAGTAGTATCTCCGCGACTAGCCTCTCCTACGAGCAGTACTTC. It yields the protein CASSISATSLSYEQYF.

This chain connects TRBV7-9 to TRBJ2-1, with 13 positions matching TRBD2. V trimming: 4 bases; J trimming: 2 bases; junction bases outside the gene matches: 5. This CDR3 comprises 17 residues. CDR1 and CDR2 (germline): SEHNR, FQNEAQ (reference sequence). Here the CDR3 DNA reads TGTGCCAGCAGCTATCCGGGACTAGCGGGACCCTACAATGAGCAGTTCTTC. Translated, it gives CASSYPGLAGPYNEQFF.

The V call is TRBV7-2, the J call TRBJ1-1; D uncertain. The germline V gene encodes CDR1 SGHTA and CDR2 FQGNSA. Between the trimmed V and J ends, which lost 1 base and 3 bases, there was a span of 6 bases. This CDR3 has 13 amino acids. Written as DNA, the CDR3 is TGTGCCAGCAGCTTAGTCGAGGACACTGAAGCTTTCTTT. This sequence encodes CASSLVEDTEAFF. Variable domain in full (rest from reference TRBV7-2 and TRBJ1-1): GAGVSQSPSNKVTEKGKDVELRCDPISGHTALYWYRQSLGQGLEFLIYFQGNSAPDKSGLPSDRFSAERTGGSVSTLTIQRTQQEDSAVYLCASSLVEDTEAFFGQGTRLTVV.

The chain joins TRBV10-2 to TRBJ2-1; 9 bases align to TRBD2. Germline CDR1 reads WSHSY; CDR2 reads SAAADI. V dropped 6 bases and J dropped 8; count of bases not matched to a gene: 14. This CDR3 comprises 16 residues. Here the CDR3 reads CASSGLAGKFIYEQFF. CDR3 nucleotides: TGCGCCAGCAGCGGGCTAGCGGGAAAATTTATCTATGAGCAGTTCTTC.

The chain recombines TRBV3-1 (or the pseudogene TRBV3-2) with TRBJ2-7; TRBD2 matches 11 bases. Germline loops: CDR1 LGHDT, CDR2 YNNKEL (reference sequence). V shed 4 bases and J 5 bases; nucleotides not matched to a gene: 7. This CDR3 has 15 amino acids. The CDR3 region is CASSPTSGTIDEQYF. CDR3 in DNA: TGTGCCAGCAGCCCGACTAGCGGGACCATTGACGAGCAGTACTTC.

This clone has just one count. The rearrangement joins TRBV9 to TRBJ2-3; TRBD2 matches 8 bases. Germline loops: CDR1 SGDLS, CDR2 YYNGEE. CDR3 length equals 15 residues. Trimming cost V 1 base and J 3 bases; bases outside gene matches: 4. CDR3: CASSVLAGKTDTQYF. The DNA of the CDR3 is TGTGCCAGCAGCGTATTAGCGGGAAAAACAGATACGCAGTATTTT.

The rearrangement joins TRBV3-1 (or the pseudogene TRBV3-2) to TRBJ2-6; D might be TRBD1 (6 bases). Per the germline V gene, CDR1 is LGHDT and CDR2 is YNNKEL (reference sequence). This CDR3 contains 19 residues. V lost 0 bases to trimming and J lost 0 bases, with 15 bases between them. The DNA of the CDR3 is TGTGCCAGCAGCCAAGATCTGCACAGGGTCGTCTCTGGGGCCAACGTCCTGACTTTC. Translating it yields CASSQDLHRVVSGANVLTF.

The chain has TRBV18 and TRBJ2-1; the D is unclear. In germline, CDR1 is KGHSH, CDR2 LQKENI. CDR3 length: 14 amino acids. V was clipped by 5 bases and J by 4 bases, with 12 bases between them. The CDR3 DNA is TGTGCCAGCTCATCCGAGATTCCATACAATGAGCAGTTCTTC. Residues: CASSSEIPYNEQFF.

V and J are TRBV3-1 (or the pseudogene TRBV3-2) and TRBJ2-7; a possible D gene is TRBD2 (5 bases). With 1 base removed from V and 0 bases from J, the gap between germline ends came to 13 bases. Per germline, CDR1 LGHDT and CDR2 YNNKEL (reference sequence). This CDR3 is 16 amino acids long. CDR3 nucleotides: TGTGCCAGCAGCCAAGTTGGGAGACGGGGCTCCTACGAGCAGTACTTC. It specifies CASSQVGRRGSYEQYF.

This sequence joins TRBV19 and TRBJ2-2; D might be TRBD1 (6 bases). This CDR3 has 15 residues. V shed 2 bases and J shed 6 bases, with 13 bases lying between them. Germline CDR1 and CDR2: LNHDA and SQIVND (reference sequence). CDR3 sequence reads: CASSIPAGVAGELFF. CDR3 sequence (DNA): TGTGCCAGTAGTATACCGGCAGGGGTGGCCGGGGAGCTGTTTTTT.

The count of this clone is one. The chain recombines TRBV7-9 with TRBJ1-2; D remains ambiguous. V lost 5 bases and J 0 bases, leaving 4 bases between the germline ends. CDR1 and CDR2 from the germline V gene are SEHNR and FQNEAQ (reference sequence). This CDR3 has 12 residues. CDR3 region: CASSTPNYGYTF. In DNA, the CDR3 is TGTGCCAGCAGCACTCCTAACTATGGCTACACCTTC.

This clone occurred once. The rearrangement uses TRBV12-3 or TRBV12-4 and TRBJ2-3; perhaps TRBD2 as D (6 bases). The CDR3 totals 13 residues. V lost 6 bases and J 5 bases, leaving 12 bases between the germline ends. The CDR3 is CASRGGTGDTQYF. CDR3 coding DNA: TGTGCCAGCAGAGGCGGGACTGGAGATACGCAGTATTTT.

As for this clone: The junction departs from germline at one end; a sequencing error may be responsible. J is TRBJ1-1 and V is TRBV20-1, with a possible D match to TRBD1 (6 bases). Germline V CDR1 and CDR2: DFQATT, SNEGSKA (reference sequence). The CDR3 sequence is 11 residues long. The CDR3: CGRTAGGEAFF. The CDR3 coding sequence is TGTGGACGGACAGCCGGGGGGGAAGCTTTCTTT.

The V and J genes are TRBV5-4 and TRBJ1-6; a weak D match, TRBD1 (5 bases). The CDR3 sequence is 13 residues long. The V and J ends lost 4 bases and 7 bases respectively, with 9 bases between them. Germline assignment: CDR1 SGHNT and CDR2 YYREEE (reference sequence). Here the CDR3 reads CASSARTNSPLHF. CDR3 DNA sequence: TGTGCCAGCAGCGCCCGGACAAATTCACCCCTCCACTTT.

This chain joins TRBV18 and TRBJ1-1, with no clear D. The CDR3 loop spans 13 amino acids. V lost 3 bases and J lost 6, with 11 bases in between. Germline V gene data show CDR1 as KGHSH and CDR2 as LQKENI. Here the CDR3 reads CASSPEVVSEAFF. CDR3 in DNA: TGTGCCAGCTCACCCGAGGTGGTGTCTGAAGCTTTCTTT.

This clone was counted a single time. The chain carries TRBV7-8 and TRBJ1-4, with TRBD1 matching over 8 bases. Trimming removed 1 base from V and 2 bases from J; junction bases left unmatched: 0. Germline CDR1 SGHVS, CDR2 FQNEAQ. The CDR3 spans 15 residues. In DNA form, the CDR3 reads TGTGCCAGCAGCTTAGGACAGGGGACTAATGAAAAACTGTTTTTT. Amino acids: CASSLGQGTNEKLFF. The whole variable domain, filled in from reference TRBV7-8 and TRBJ1-4, reads GAGVSQSPRYKVAKRGQDVALRCDPISGHVSLFWYQQALGQGPEFLTYFQNEAQLDKSGLPSDRFFAERPEGSVSTLKIQRTQQEDSAVYLCASSLGQGTNEKLFFGSGTQLSVL.

J is TRBJ2-7 and V is TRBV3-1 (or the pseudogene TRBV3-2), with 7 bases that match TRBD2. V shed 4 bases and J 0 bases; nucleotides not matched to a gene: 0. Germline lookup yields CDR1 LGHDT and CDR2 YNNKEL (reference sequence). The CDR3 runs 13 residues. CDR3 protein: CASSRLASYEQYF. For the CDR3, the DNA is TGTGCCAGCAGCCGACTAGCCTCCTACGAGCAGTACTTC.

V gene TRBV5-8 combines with J gene TRBJ1-6; D is unresolved. Trimming removed 4 bases from V and 8 bases from J, with 13 bases in between. CDR1 and CDR2 from the germline V gene are SGHTS and YDEGEE. CDR3 length: 14 residues. The CDR3 DNA sequence: TGTGCCAGCAGCATTGTCGAGGCGGATTCACCCCTCCACTTT. Its translation is CASSIVEADSPLHF.

The rearrangement uses TRBV12-3 or TRBV12-4 and TRBJ1-2, with D uncertain. The V end was cut by 5 bases, the J end by 5 bases, with 12 bases between. The CDR3 is 13 amino acids. Here the CDR3 DNA reads TGTGCCAGCAGTACGTTACGGACTTATGGCTACACCTTC. Its translation is CASSTLRTYGYTF.

This chain joins TRBV2 and TRBJ1-5, with D possibly matching TRBD1 (6 bases). This CDR3 is built from 13 residues. Germline-derived CDR1 and CDR2 are SNHLY and FYNNEI. Trimming took 1 base from V and 5 from J, leaving 6 bases between them. CDR3 in amino acids: CASSEDRDQPQHF. In DNA, the CDR3 is TGTGCCAGCAGTGAAGACAGGGATCAGCCCCAGCATTTT.

The CDR3 DNA is TGTGCCAGCAGCTCCCCGACAGGGGGGAACACTGAAGCTTTCTTT. Amino acids: CASSSPTGGNTEAFF. V and J are TRBV5-4 and TRBJ1-1, with TRBD1 matching 9 bases. Germline V CDR1 and CDR2: SGHNT, YYREEE (reference sequence). This CDR3 comprises 15 residues. V shed 3 bases, J shed 1 base, and the junction held 4 bases outside the gene matches.

The V gene is TRBV27, the J gene TRBJ2-7; tentatively, D is TRBD2 (6 bases). The CDR3 extends over 13 amino acids. V was cut by 5 bases and J by 0 bases, with 8 bases left in between. The germline CDR1 and CDR2 sequences are MNHEY and SMNVEV (reference sequence). The CDR3 sequence: CASSPRGSYEQYF. For the CDR3, the DNA is TGTGCCAGCAGTCCGCGGGGCTCCTACGAGCAGTACTTC.